This T cell receptor beta chain was sequenced in a study of regulatory T cells in long-lasting Graves disease. TCR beta libraries were built with iRepertoire HTBI primers and Arm-PCR of CDR3 regions. TCRdb reanalysed the multiplex PCR reads using MiXCR and keeps one entry per CDR3 protein. In the table there are 400,000 to 500,000 distinct CDR3 sequences, 21% of which are singletons. This clonotype was recorded many times. Its target is not known. V lost 0 bases and J lost 4, with 3 bases in between. From germline, CDR1 is SEHNR and CDR2 FQNEAQ (reference sequence). The CDR3 contains 12 residues. Study-level points and caveats: The small sample size may have reduced accuracy.

The time point here: persistent/refractory GD, antithyroid drugs over 5 years with positive TRAb. From RNA extracted from PBMCs, the TCR library was made. The V gene is TRBV7-9, the J gene TRBJ2-5; D not resolved. The source is a female donor with Graves disease. The material was peripheral blood mononuclear cells (PBMCs), obtained when the disease was refractory, from a patient treated with antithyroid drugs. The DNA for the CDR3 is TGTGCCAGCAGCTTAGCGCGAGAGACCCAGTACTTC. Translating gives CASSLARETQYF.